Sequencing of this T cell receptor (beta chain) was carried out in a study of early T cells in non-severe SARS-CoV-2 infection. Study summary: Sequencing input comprised bulk RNA from unsorted whole blood; chain pairing was not available.

Unique molecular identifiers were affixed to single, distinct cDNA molecules. One entry per CDR3 protein, called by TCRdb with MiXCR from the 5' RACE reads. Among tens of thousands of distinct CDR3 sequences, roughly 4% were seen once, and the ten largest hold about 9.3%. The CDR3 spans 13 residues. CDR1 and CDR2 from the germline V gene are SGHNT and YYREEE (reference sequence). The ends were cut back, 0 bases at V and 4 bases at J, with 7 bases in the middle. This clonotype has a count of ten or more. Antigen unknown. Study-level points and caveats: VDJdb matching skewed toward anti-spike CD8 responses, missing private and CD4 specificities.

V is TRBV5-4 and J is TRBJ2-5; possibly TRBD1 for D (5 bases). The sequence was collected from an adult who was a healthcare worker with PCR-confirmed SARS-CoV-2 infection or an uninfected control (not recorded which). Sequenced: whole blood. The CDR3 DNA reads as TGTGCCAGCAGCTTGGGACAGCTAGAGACCCAGTACTTC. Translated, it gives CASSLGQLETQYF.